These 7 T cell receptor beta chains were sequenced from one sample in a study of blood T cell repertoires in COVID-19. The table came from immunoSEQ multiplex PCR; TCRdb's copy has only in-frame clones and leaves some out. This sample carries over 120,000 clones, roughly 80% of them seen once, and the ten largest clones take roughly 9%. What was sequenced was peripheral blood. These TCRs come from a woman in her forties or fifties with active or convalescent COVID-19.

A few counts support this clone. This chain uses TRBV27 with TRBJ2-7; a possible D gene is TRBD2 (5 bases). Germline assignment: CDR1 MNHEY and CDR2 SMNVEV (reference sequence). Trimming removed 2 bases at V and 3 bases at J, with 8 bases between. This CDR3 region has 13 residues. CDR3 sequence (DNA): TGTGCCAGCAGTTTAAGGGAGAGCTACGAGCAGTACTTC. It encodes CASSLRESYEQYF.

This clone was observed a single time. This chain connects TRBV7-9 to TRBJ1-4; D perhaps matches TRBD1 (6 bases). The germline CDR1 and CDR2 sequences are SEHNR and FQNEAQ (reference sequence). The V and J ends lost 11 bases and 0 bases respectively, with 10 bases between them. This CDR3 comprises 13 residues. The CDR3 is CALGGATNEKLFF. The CDR3 DNA reads TGTGCCCTAGGGGGGGCAACTAATGAAAAACTGTTTTTT. Variable domain in full (rest from reference TRBV7-9 and TRBJ1-4): DTGVSQNPRHKITKRGQNVTFRCDPISEHNRLYWYRQTLGQGPEFLTYFQNEAQLEKSRLLSDRFSAERPKGSFSTLEIQRTEQGDSAMYLCALGGATNEKLFFGSGTQLSVL.

The rearrangement joins TRBV29-1 to TRBJ2-5; 11 positions match TRBD1. Per the germline V gene, CDR1 is SQVTM and CDR2 is ANQGSEA. J was trimmed by 6 bases and V by 7 bases; bases with no gene match: 7. The CDR3 loop spans 13 amino acids. CDR3 DNA sequence: TGCAGCGGCCAGGGACAGGGGGTAAAGACCCAGTACTTC. Its protein is CSGQGQGVKTQYF. The complete variable domain, with remaining parts taken from reference TRBV29-1 and TRBJ2-5, reads SAVISQKPSRDICQRGTSLTIQCQVDSQVTMMFWYRQQPGQSLTLIATANQGSEATYESGFVIDKFPISRPNLTFSTLTVSNMSPEDSSIYLCSGQGQGVKTQYFGPGTRLLVL.

J is TRBJ1-4 and V is TRBV7-8; 9 bases agree with TRBD1. Germline V gives CDR1 SGHVS, CDR2 FQNEAQ. This CDR3 spans 16 amino acids. Trimming at V came to 2 bases and at J to 8 bases, leaving 9 bases not matched to a gene. CDR3 nucleotides: TGTGCCAGCAGCTTATTACCGGGACAGGGTGCGGAAAAACTGTTTTTT. Translating it yields CASSLLPGQGAEKLFF.

This chain connects TRBV19 to TRBJ1-5; TRBD1 might be the D (5 bases). Trimming stripped 5 bases from V and 2 bases from J, with 16 bases between. Germline V gives CDR1 LNHDA, CDR2 SQIVND (reference sequence). The CDR3 sequence is 16 residues long. CDR3 protein: CASSRIGQGGNQPQHF. The CDR3 nucleotides read TGTGCCAGTAGTCGCATTGGCCAAGGGGGCAATCAGCCCCAGCATTTT. The variable domain in full, with the rest retrieved from reference TRBV19 and TRBJ1-5, is DGGITQSPKYLFRKEGQNVTLSCEQNLNHDAMYWYRQDPGQGLRLIYYSQIVNDFQKGDIAEGYSVSREKKESFPLTVTSAQKNPTAFYLCASSRIGQGGNQPQHFGDGTRLSIL.

This clone was seen a few times. The chain is built from TRBV30 and TRBJ1-1; D not certain. The germline V gene encodes CDR1 GTSNPN and CDR2 SVGIG (reference sequence). The CDR3 runs to 12 residues. Trimming took 4 bases from V and 2 from J, leaving 8 bases between them. The DNA of the CDR3 is TGTGCCTGGACACAGTTCAACACTGAAGCTTTCTTT. This gives the protein CAWTQFNTEAFF.

The chain links TRBV9 to TRBJ2-2; 7 bases line up with TRBD1. V dropped 1 base and J dropped 5; count of bases not matched to a gene: 2. Looked up from germline, CDR1 is SGDLS and CDR2 is YYNGEE. The CDR3 runs to 14 residues. The CDR3 here is CASSVTGDTGELFF. For the CDR3, the DNA is TGTGCCAGCAGCGTAACAGGGGATACCGGGGAGCTGTTTTTT.